This TCR beta chain was identified in a study of glioma-infiltrating T cells. About the study: Before surgery, glioma patients received dexamethasone for at most six days. Study-wide results and limits: Non-neoplastic patients had below-expected tissue-blood divergence, while all gliomas exceeded expectation. Very few CDR3 sequences were shared between tissue and blood. A blood CDR3 motif signature was depleted in highly divergent patients.

From germline, CDR1 is MNHEY and CDR2 SMNVEV (reference sequence). CDR3 length equals 16 residues. The V and J ends lost 2 bases and 0 bases respectively, with 8 bases between them. The iRepertoire nested amplicon-rescue multiplex PCR amplified TCR alpha and beta CDR3s from RNA. One entry per CDR3 protein results from TCRdb running MiXCR on the multiplex PCR reads. The sample contains a few hundred thousand distinct CDR3 sequences, less than 50% of which appear only once. As to this clonotype: The target antigen is unknown.

The chain uses TRBV27 and TRBJ2-6, with D unclear. This TCR came from a human donor with low-grade glioma or glioblastoma, undergoing nonglioma brain surgery, or in good health (not recorded which). Sequenced: glioma tissue, nonneoplastic brain tissue, or PBMCs (not recorded which). The CDR3: CASSLIRPSGANVLTF. DNA of the CDR3: TGTGCCAGCAGTTTAATCAGGCCCTCTGGGGCCAACGTCCTGACTTTC.